This is a list of T cell receptor beta chains from one sample in a study of shared clonotypes between healthy human individuals. The method was immunoSEQ multiplex PCR; TCRdb's version includes in-frame clones alone and lacks a portion of them. The table lists around 2,000,000 clones, 85% to 95% of them singletons, with under 2% in the top ten. Sequencing used naive CD8+ T cells from PBMCs. These TCRs come from a man in his late teens or twenties in good health. Some clones in this sample may be carry-over from other donors' samples. Both conserved end residues are part of each CDR3. Each record gives: V gene, J gene, CDR3 protein.

TRBV7-8	TRBJ2-5	CASRGGSRSQETQYF
TRBV9	TRBJ2-2	CASSVGGTGELFF
TRBV2	TRBJ2-3	CASGGPNTDTQYF
TRBV4-1	TRBJ1-2	CASSQGTGPFLGYTF
TRBV9	TRBJ2-2	CASSPTSIAGGNTGELFF
TRBV11-2	TRBJ2-7	CASSQGPGPSYEQYF
TRBV7-2	TRBJ2-2	CASSQPGDTGELFF
TRBV15	TRBJ2-1	CATRLAGETYEQFF
TRBV6-4	TRBJ2-1	CASSDTDNRPYNEQFF
TRBV9	TRBJ2-7	CASSVVVGEQYF
TRBV25-1	TRBJ2-7	CASSEWGRGAYEQYF
TRBV19	TRBJ1-4	CASSIARDLATNEKLFF
TRBV9	TRBJ2-2	CASSSPRGQANTGELFF
TRBV7-6	TRBJ2-5	CASSSLPLPASEQETQYF
TRBV7-9	TRBJ1-1	CASSLLDLMNTEAFF
TRBV7-6	TRBJ2-7	CASSLGAESYEQYF
TRBV2	TRBJ1-3	CASSPREAGNTIYF
TRBV28	TRBJ2-5	CASSSTGEWETQYF
TRBV10-1	TRBJ1-2	CASEGQRGPNYGYTF
TRBV19	TRBJ2-2	CASSIVAGGNTGELFF
TRBV9	TRBJ1-3	CASSDRQDGNTIYF
TRBV11-2	TRBJ2-4	CASSLAGGGANIQYF
TRBV27	TRBJ2-1	CASRLISAKPEYNEQFF
TRBV27	TRBJ2-7	CASSPSLGSYEQYF
TRBV5-1	TRBJ1-2	CASSLAGFSYGYTF
TRBV5-6	TRBJ1-6	CASSRSTGRSSYNSPLHF
TRBV18	TRBJ1-1	CASSLTRGGDTEAFF
TRBV18	TRBJ2-1	CASSPPRPLAGDLSYNEQFF
TRBV29-1	TRBJ2-7	CSVDRREDEQYF
TRBV30	TRBJ2-1	CACQFLAARGSSYNEQFF
TRBV7-9	TRBJ2-7	CASSGGLAENKFSYEQYF
TRBV13	TRBJ2-2	CASSLDSSGSGTGELFF
TRBV28	TRBJ1-1	CASSLVSGGTEAFF
TRBV5-1	TRBJ2-7	CASSPRTGAYEQYF
TRBV7-9	TRBJ2-7	CATQTDPSYEQYF
TRBV5-8	TRBJ2-7	CASSARTVPSYEQYF
TRBV6-5	TRBJ1-5	CASSPYRGRNQPQHF
TRBV11-1	TRBJ2-5	CASSLGAGGNQETQYF
TRBV4-1	TRBJ2-5	CASSHGRETQYF
TRBV28	TRBJ2-3	CASSQLAGVADTQYF
TRBV28	TRBJ2-4	CASRPKYYRPGAKNIQYF
TRBV7-9	TRBJ1-5	CASSSSLNQPQHF
TRBV27	TRBJ1-5	CASSLLSDRGDQPQHF
TRBV14	TRBJ2-7	CASSQALAGGYEQYF
TRBV9	TRBJ2-3	CASSLNTDTQYF
TRBV2	TRBJ1-5	CASSDQAGGYSNQPQHF
TRBV11-3	TRBJ2-1	CASSPVSGRSNNEQFF
TRBV4-3	TRBJ2-7	CASSQGGGYEQYF
TRBV11-2	TRBJ1-1	CASSLMGPTNTEAFF
TRBV9	TRBJ2-2	CASTGTYTGELFF
TRBV6-6	TRBJ2-1	CASTLSGSYNEQFF
TRBV27	TRBJ2-3	CASSYLKGGATSTDTQYF
TRBV11-2	TRBJ2-3	CASSAWTSGSTDTQYF
TRBV4-1	TRBJ2-7	CASSLTGYEQYF
TRBV6-5	TRBJ2-7	CASMSRVYYEQYF